The subject of this entry is one TCR beta chain. Trimming removed 3 bases at V and 5 bases at J, with 14 bases between. In germline, CDR1 is SGHNT, CDR2 YYREEE (reference sequence). The CDR3 loop spans 14 amino acids. The record originates from a study of blood T cell repertoires in COVID-19. The data were produced by immunoSEQ multiplex PCR, yet TCRdb's version contains in-frame clones alone and is incomplete. The data contain roughly 150,000 clones, about 85% of them seen just once; the ten biggest clones take up approximately 2.4%. V gene TRBV5-4 combines with J gene TRBJ1-2, with D perhaps matching TRBD1 (6 bases). Material: peripheral blood. The clonotype originates from a woman between 65 and 79 years old with acute or convalescent COVID-19. CDR3 region: CASSSEQGWYGYTF. The CDR3 region has the DNA TGTGCCAGCAGCTCAGAACAGGGTTGGTATGGCTACACCTTC.